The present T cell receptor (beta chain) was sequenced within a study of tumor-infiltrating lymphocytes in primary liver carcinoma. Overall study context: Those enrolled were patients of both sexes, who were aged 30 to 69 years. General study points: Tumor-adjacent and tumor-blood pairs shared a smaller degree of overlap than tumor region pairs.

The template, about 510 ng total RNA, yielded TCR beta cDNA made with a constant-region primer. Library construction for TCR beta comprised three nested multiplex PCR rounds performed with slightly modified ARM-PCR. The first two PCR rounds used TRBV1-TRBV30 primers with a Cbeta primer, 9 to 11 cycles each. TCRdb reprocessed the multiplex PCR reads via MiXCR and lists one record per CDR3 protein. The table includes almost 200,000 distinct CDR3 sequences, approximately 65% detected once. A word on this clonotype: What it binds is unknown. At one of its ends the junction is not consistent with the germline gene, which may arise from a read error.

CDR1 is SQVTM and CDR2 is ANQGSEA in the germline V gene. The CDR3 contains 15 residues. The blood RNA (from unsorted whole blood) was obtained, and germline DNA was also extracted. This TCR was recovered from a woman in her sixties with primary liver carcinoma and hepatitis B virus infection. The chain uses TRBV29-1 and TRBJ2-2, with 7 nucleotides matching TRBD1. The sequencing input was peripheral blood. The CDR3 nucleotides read TGCAGCGTGAGGTTCGGGACAGCGAACACCTGGGAGCTGTTTTTT. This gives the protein CSVRFGTANTWELFF.